What follows describes a single T cell receptor (beta chain). The data stem from a study of cytomegalovirus exposure and HLA in healthy donors. CDR3 length: 15 amino acids. The trim removed 7 bases at V and 3 bases at J, leaving 4 bases unmatched. Germline V gene lookup returns CDR1 MNHNS and CDR2 SASEGT. PCR employed 60 Vbeta and 13 Jbeta primers. This table comes from immunoSEQ multiplex PCR, and its TCRdb copy is limited to in-frame clones, with some not included. Of 99,000 or so clones listed, about 80% are singletons. The sequence was obtained from a man aged 40-49 years in good health and CMV-seropositive. Sequenced input: PBMCs. The chain employs TRBV6-1 and TRBJ1-5, with 12 bases lining up with TRBD1. This CDR3 is CASTGTGGANQPQHF. CDR3 sequence (DNA): TGTGCCAGCACCGGGACAGGGGGCGCCAATCAGCCCCAGCATTTT.